Each of the 22 T cell receptor beta chains below was sequenced from the same sample in a study of cytomegalovirus exposure and HLA in healthy donors. Only in-frame clones appear in the TCRdb table, and some are missing; sequencing was by immunoSEQ multiplex PCR. The sample holds approximately 90,000 clones, roughly 96% seen once. The sequenced material came from PBMCs. The receptors shown here come from a young man in good health and CMV-seronegative.

This clone came up once. The chain joins TRBV4-1 to TRBJ2-1; D gene uncertain. CDR1 and CDR2 (germline): MGHRA, YSYEKL. The CDR3 totals 15 residues. V lost 1 base and J lost 8, with 15 bases in between. The CDR3 DNA follows: TGCGCCAGCAGCCAAGGAGCCCCCGGTATGGATGAGCAGTTCTTC. It translates to CASSQGAPGMDEQFF.

The chain couples TRBV5-1 to TRBJ2-2; no definite D call. Germline-derived CDR1 and CDR2 are SGHRS and YFSETQ. V was pared by 0 bases and J by 2 bases, with 8 bases between. The CDR3 contains 15 residues. CDR3 DNA sequence: TGCGCCAGCAGCTTGGGTTCAGTAAACACCGGGGAGCTGTTTTTT. Amino acids: CASSLGSVNTGELFF.

This chain links TRBV9 with TRBJ2-3; unclear D gene. The CDR3 totals 15 residues. Deletions cut 0 bases from V and 1 base from J, with 9 bases between. CDR1 SGDLS and CDR2 YYNGEE come from the germline V gene. The CDR3 sequence is CASSVEAGGTDTQYF. As DNA, the CDR3 is TGTGCCAGCAGCGTAGAGGCCGGAGGCACAGATACGCAGTATTTT.

The V and J genes are TRBV19 and TRBJ2-1; TRBD2 aligns across 15 bases. Per the germline V gene, CDR1 is LNHDA and CDR2 is SQIVND (reference sequence). With V trimmed by 5 bases and J by 9 bases, 5 bases remained unmatched. The CDR3 sequence is 15 residues long. The CDR3 coding sequence is TGTGCCAGTAGTCCGGGACTAGCGGGAGGAGTTGAGCAGTTCTTC. Encoded protein: CASSPGLAGGVEQFF.

The chain recombines TRBV5-4 with TRBJ2-4; tentatively, D is TRBD2 (5 bases). This CDR3 region has 13 residues. CDR1 is SGHNT and CDR2 is YYREEE in the germline V gene (reference sequence). V was pared by 0 bases and J by 10 bases, with 11 bases between. This CDR3 reads CASSLEAPGIQYF. The CDR3 region has the DNA TGTGCCAGCAGCTTGGAAGCTCCGGGGATTCAGTACTTC.

The chain is built from TRBV27 and TRBJ1-1; 9 bases match TRBD1. The CDR3 length is 13 residues. Trimming cost V 6 bases and J 5 bases; bases outside gene matches: 4. Germline V CDR1 and CDR2: MNHEY, SMNVEV (reference sequence). This chain's CDR3 is CASRNRGRTEAFF. In DNA, the CDR3 is TGTGCCAGCAGAAACAGGGGGCGAACTGAAGCTTTCTTT.

The gene calls are TRBV10-3 and TRBJ2-5; 8 nucleotides align to TRBD1. Germline loops: CDR1 ENHRY, CDR2 SYGVKD. V shed 10 bases, J shed 2 bases, and the junction held 12 bases outside the gene matches. CDR3 length equals 15 residues. CDR3 amino acids: CATRTRQGTQETQYF. The CDR3 nucleotides read TGTGCCACCCGAACGAGACAGGGGACGCAAGAGACCCAGTACTTC.

V gene TRBV4-3 combines with J gene TRBJ2-5, with 7 bases lining up with TRBD2. Looked up from germline, CDR1 is LGHNA and CDR2 is YSLEER. V shed 0 bases, J shed 5 bases, and the junction held 3 bases outside the gene matches. The CDR3 is 14 amino acids. The CDR3: CASSQERERETQYF. The DNA for the CDR3 is TGCGCCAGCAGCCAAGAGCGGGAGCGGGAGACCCAGTACTTC.

The chain has TRBV27 and TRBJ2-1; a possible D gene is TRBD1 (6 bases). The CDR3 extends over 15 amino acids. Trimming removed 7 bases at V and 2 bases at J, with 15 bases between. CDR1 and CDR2 from the germline V gene are MNHEY and SMNVEV (reference sequence). CDR3 amino acids: CASTVSGTPYNEQFF. DNA for the CDR3: TGTGCCAGCACCGTGTCCGGGACACCCTACAATGAGCAGTTCTTC.

The J gene is TRBJ1-1, the V gene TRBV6-5, with D hard to call. The CDR3 is 13 amino acids. Per the germline V gene, CDR1 is MNHEY and CDR2 is SVGAGI. The V end lost 7 bases, the J end lost 5 bases, and 14 bases lay between the germline ends. CDR3 in DNA: TGTGCCAGCACCAATCCAGCGGGTACTGAAGCTTTCTTT. Residues: CASTNPAGTEAFF.

The genes are TRBV11-3 and TRBJ2-3, with 11 bases that match TRBD2. Germline V gene lookup returns CDR1 SGHNT and CDR2 YENEEA. The CDR3 spans 18 residues. The junction had 10 bases not matched to a gene; V was cut back by 5 bases and J by 0 bases. The CDR3 DNA reads TGTGCCAGCAGCCCCGGGACTAGCGGAGCGGCTAGCACAGATACGCAGTATTTT. Translation: CASSPGTSGAASTDTQYF.

V is TRBV18 and J is TRBJ1-2, with D uncertain. The CDR3 is 15 amino acids. V was cut by 2 bases and J by 4 bases, with 14 bases left in between. Germline CDR1 and CDR2: KGHSH and LQKENI. CDR3 residues: CASSPTGERIYGYTF. CDR3 DNA sequence: TGTGCCAGCTCACCAACCGGGGAGCGGATCTATGGCTACACCTTC. The full variable domain, with the rest looked up from reference TRBV18 and TRBJ1-2, is NAGVMQNPRHLVRRRGQEARLRCSPMKGHSHVYWYRQLPEEGLKFMVYLQKENIIDESGMPKERFSAEFPKEGPSILRIQQVVRGDSAAYFCASSPTGERIYGYTFGSGTRLTVV.

As DNA, the CDR3 is TGCGCCAGCAGCTTGGTCGCGCGGAGGGCCCTTGGGGACCAAACGAACACCGGGGAGCTGTTTTTT. As protein: CASSLVARRALGDQTNTGELFF. The chain uses TRBV5-1 and TRBJ2-2; weak D call: TRBD2 (6 bases). The CDR3 contains 22 residues. Trimming took off 0 bases at V and 0 bases at J, with 27 bases between the two ends. The germline CDR1 and CDR2 sequences are SGHRS and YFSETQ.

The chain carries TRBV7-9 and TRBJ1-3; 9 nucleotides align to TRBD1. The CDR3 extends over 17 amino acids. V trimming: 1 base; J trimming: 0 bases; junction bases outside the gene matches: 4. Germline-derived CDR1 and CDR2 are SEHNR and FQNEAQ (reference sequence). Here the CDR3 DNA reads TGTGCCAGCAGCTTAGGGGGACAGGGCCGCTCTGGAAACACCATATATTTT. Amino acid sequence: CASSLGGQGRSGNTIYF.

The V call is TRBV28, the J call TRBJ2-7; 12 bases match TRBD2. Germline CDR1 is MDHEN and CDR2 is SYDVKM. After removal of 8 bases from V and 1 base from J, the junction contained 6 bases not matched to a gene. CDR3 length equals 15 residues. The DNA of the CDR3 is TGTGCCAGCGTTTCGACTAGCGGGAGATCCTACGAGCAGTACGTC. Residues: CASVSTSGRSYEQYV.

This chain joins TRBV30 and TRBJ1-3, with TRBD1 matching 8 bases. The CDR3 totals 14 residues. Unmatched junction bases numbered 3, after V lost 3 bases and J lost 2 bases. The germline V gene has CDR1 GTSNPN and CDR2 SVGIG (reference sequence). This chain's CDR3 is CAWSSTGAGNTIYF. CDR3 DNA sequence: TGTGCCTGGAGCTCGACAGGGGCTGGAAACACCATATATTTT.

This rearrangement joins TRBV9 to TRBJ1-1, with TRBD1 matching 8 bases. This CDR3 comprises 14 residues. Germline values: CDR1 SGDLS, CDR2 YYNGEE. Trimming took 0 bases from V and 5 from J; bases not matched to a gene: 3. The CDR3 bases are TGTGCCAGCAGCGTAGCAGGGGGCGCGACTGAAGCTTTCTTT. It yields the protein CASSVAGGATEAFF.

V is TRBV30 and J is TRBJ1-3, with TRBD1 as a possible D gene (5 bases). The CDR3 consists of 16 residues. V was pared by 0 bases and J by 1 base, with 13 bases between. Looked up from germline, CDR1 is GTSNPN and CDR2 is SVGIG (reference sequence). The CDR3 loop reads CAWSVRGTGSGNTIYF. The CDR3 region has the DNA TGTGCCTGGAGTGTACGGGGGACGGGGTCTGGAAACACCATATATTTT.

CDR3: CASSAPRDRGWEEEAFF. CDR3 DNA: TGTGCCAGCAGCGCTCCCCGGGACAGGGGGTGGGAAGAGGAAGCTTTCTTT. J is TRBJ1-1 and V is TRBV9; 11 bases are shared with TRBD1. Germline CDR1 is SGDLS and CDR2 is YYNGEE. Losses at the gene ends were 3 bases for V and 8 bases for J; bases not matched to a gene: 15. The CDR3 runs to 17 residues.

This clone appeared once. The chain recombines TRBV6-6 with TRBJ2-7, with 8 bases fitting TRBD2. V shed 6 bases, J shed 0 bases, and the junction held 7 bases outside the gene matches. The germline V gene has CDR1 MNHNY and CDR2 SVGAGI (reference sequence). This CDR3 has 15 residues. CDR3 nucleotides: TGTGCCAGCAGCCAAGCCGGGAGGGCCTCCTACGAGCAGTACTTC. It is translated as CASSQAGRASYEQYF.

The chain joins TRBV28 to TRBJ2-1; maybe TRBD2 (6 bases). This CDR3 contains 15 residues. Between the trimmed V and J ends, which lost 5 bases and 0 bases, there was a span of 11 bases. In germline, CDR1 is MDHEN, CDR2 SYDVKM. The CDR3 coding sequence is TGTGCCAGCAGTCTAGCGATTAGCTCCTACAATGAGCAGTTCTTC. Its protein product is CASSLAISSYNEQFF. Using reference TRBV28 and TRBJ2-1 for the parts outside the CDR3, the full variable domain is DVKVTQSSRYLVKRTGEKVFLECVQDMDHENMFWYRQDPGLGLRLIYFSYDVKMKEKGDIPEGYSVSREKKERFSLILESASTNQTSMYLCASSLAISSYNEQFFGPGTRLTVL.

This chain joins TRBV19 and TRBJ2-1; 14 nucleotides match TRBD2. The germline V gene has CDR1 LNHDA and CDR2 SQIVND (reference sequence). V dropped 5 bases and J dropped 10; count of bases not matched to a gene: 10. This CDR3 has 16 residues. This chain's CDR3 is CASSFTGTSGSEEQFF. Written as DNA, the CDR3 is TGTGCCAGTAGTTTCACCGGGACTAGCGGGAGTGAGGAGCAGTTCTTC.